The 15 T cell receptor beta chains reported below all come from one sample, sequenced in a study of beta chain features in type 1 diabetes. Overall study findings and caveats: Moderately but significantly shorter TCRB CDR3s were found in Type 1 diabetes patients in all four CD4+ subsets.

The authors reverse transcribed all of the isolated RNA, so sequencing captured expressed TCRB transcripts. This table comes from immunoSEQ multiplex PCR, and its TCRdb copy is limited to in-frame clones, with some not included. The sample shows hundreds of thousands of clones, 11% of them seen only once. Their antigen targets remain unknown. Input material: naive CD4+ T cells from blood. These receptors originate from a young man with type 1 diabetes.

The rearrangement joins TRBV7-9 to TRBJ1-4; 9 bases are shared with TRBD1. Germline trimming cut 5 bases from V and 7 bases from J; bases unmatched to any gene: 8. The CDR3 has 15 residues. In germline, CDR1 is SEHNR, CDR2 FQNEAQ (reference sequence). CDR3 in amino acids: CASSTGQGSAEKLFF. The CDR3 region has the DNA TGTGCCAGCAGCACCGGACAGGGGTCAGCTGAAAAACTGTTTTTT.

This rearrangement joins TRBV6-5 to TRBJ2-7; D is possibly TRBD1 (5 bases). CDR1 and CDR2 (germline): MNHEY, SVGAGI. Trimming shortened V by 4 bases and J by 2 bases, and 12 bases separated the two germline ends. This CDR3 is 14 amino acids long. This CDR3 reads CASSSNRIAYEQYF. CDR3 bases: TGTGCCAGCAGTTCAAACAGGATAGCCTACGAGCAGTACTTC.

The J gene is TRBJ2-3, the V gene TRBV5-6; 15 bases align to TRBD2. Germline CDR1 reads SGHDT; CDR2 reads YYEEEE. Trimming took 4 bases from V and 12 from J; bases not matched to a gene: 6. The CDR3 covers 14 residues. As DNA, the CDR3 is TGTGCCAGCAGCCCGGGACTAGCGGGGGGCCCCCAGTATTTT. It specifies CASSPGLAGGPQYF.

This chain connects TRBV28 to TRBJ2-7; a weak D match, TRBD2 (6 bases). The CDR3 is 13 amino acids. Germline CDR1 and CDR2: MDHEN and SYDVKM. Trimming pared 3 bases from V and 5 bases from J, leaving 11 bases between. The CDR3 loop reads CASSFKERDEQYF. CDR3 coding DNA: TGTGCCAGCAGTTTTAAGGAGCGGGACGAGCAGTACTTC.

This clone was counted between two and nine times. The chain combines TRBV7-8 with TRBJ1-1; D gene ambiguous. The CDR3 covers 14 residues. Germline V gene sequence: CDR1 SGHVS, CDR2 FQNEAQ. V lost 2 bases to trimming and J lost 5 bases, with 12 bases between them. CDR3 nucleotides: TGTGCCAGCAGCTTATCAGACATTAATACTGAAGCTTTCTTT. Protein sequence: CASSLSDINTEAFF.

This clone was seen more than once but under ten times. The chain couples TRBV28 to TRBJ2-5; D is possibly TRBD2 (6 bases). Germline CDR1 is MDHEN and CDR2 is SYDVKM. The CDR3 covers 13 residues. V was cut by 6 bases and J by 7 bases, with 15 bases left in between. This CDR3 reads CASSLGPAGTQYF. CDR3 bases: TGTGCCAGCAGCCTCGGGCCAGCGGGGACCCAGTACTTC.

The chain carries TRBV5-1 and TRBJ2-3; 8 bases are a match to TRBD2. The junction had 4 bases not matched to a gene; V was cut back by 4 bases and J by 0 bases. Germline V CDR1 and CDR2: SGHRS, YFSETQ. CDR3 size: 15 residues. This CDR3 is CASSPGTSSTDTQYF. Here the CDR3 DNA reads TGCGCCAGCAGCCCGGGGACTAGTAGCACAGATACGCAGTATTTT.

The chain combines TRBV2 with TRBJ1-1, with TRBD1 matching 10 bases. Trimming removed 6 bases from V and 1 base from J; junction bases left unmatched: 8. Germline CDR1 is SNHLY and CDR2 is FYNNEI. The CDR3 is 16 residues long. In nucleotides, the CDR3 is TGTGCCAGCAGCAGACAGGGGGCTTATCGGAACACTGAAGCTTTCTTT. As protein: CASSRQGAYRNTEAFF.

The CDR3 protein is CASSGTGTTDTQYF. As DNA, the CDR3 is TGCGCCAGCAGTGGGACAGGAACTACAGATACGCAGTATTTT. The chain employs TRBV5-1 and TRBJ2-3; TRBD1 aligns across 8 bases. This CDR3 is built from 14 residues. V was pared by 5 bases and J by 3 bases, with 5 bases of the junction left unmatched. The germline V gene encodes CDR1 SGHRS and CDR2 YFSETQ.

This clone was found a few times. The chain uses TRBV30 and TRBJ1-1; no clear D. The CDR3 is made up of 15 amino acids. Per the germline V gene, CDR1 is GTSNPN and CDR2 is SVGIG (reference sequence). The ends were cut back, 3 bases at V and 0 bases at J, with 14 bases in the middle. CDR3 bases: TGTGCCTGGAGGGGCATAAGAGGGCTGAACACTGAAGCTTTCTTT. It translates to CAWRGIRGLNTEAFF.

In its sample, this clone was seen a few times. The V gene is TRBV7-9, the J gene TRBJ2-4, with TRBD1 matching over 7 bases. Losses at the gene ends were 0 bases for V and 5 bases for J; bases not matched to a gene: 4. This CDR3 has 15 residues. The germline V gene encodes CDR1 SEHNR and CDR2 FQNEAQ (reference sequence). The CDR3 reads CASSLAYRGENIQYF. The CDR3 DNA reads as TGTGCCAGCAGCTTAGCGTACAGGGGCGAAAACATTCAGTACTTC.

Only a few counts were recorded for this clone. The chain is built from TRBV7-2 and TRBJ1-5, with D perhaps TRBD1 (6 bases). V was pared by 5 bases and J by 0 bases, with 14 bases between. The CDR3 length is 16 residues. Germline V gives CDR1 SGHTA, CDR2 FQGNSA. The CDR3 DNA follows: TGTGCCAGCAGCCTAATGGGGGGGCCTAGCAATCAGCCCCAGCATTTT. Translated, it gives CASSLMGGPSNQPQHF.

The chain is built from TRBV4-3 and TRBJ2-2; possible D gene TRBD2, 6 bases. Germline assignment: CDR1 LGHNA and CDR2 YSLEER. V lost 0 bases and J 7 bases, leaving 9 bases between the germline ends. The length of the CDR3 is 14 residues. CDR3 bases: TGCGCCAGCAGCCAAGACTACGGGGGCGGGGAGCTGTTTTTT. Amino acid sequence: CASSQDYGGGELFF.

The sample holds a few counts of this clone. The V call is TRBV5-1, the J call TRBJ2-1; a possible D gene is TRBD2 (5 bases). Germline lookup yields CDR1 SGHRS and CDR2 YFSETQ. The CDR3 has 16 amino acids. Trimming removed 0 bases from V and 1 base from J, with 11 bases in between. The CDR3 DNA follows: TGCGCCAGCAGCTTGGGATCGGACTGGTCCTACAATGAGCAGTTCTTC. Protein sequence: CASSLGSDWSYNEQFF.

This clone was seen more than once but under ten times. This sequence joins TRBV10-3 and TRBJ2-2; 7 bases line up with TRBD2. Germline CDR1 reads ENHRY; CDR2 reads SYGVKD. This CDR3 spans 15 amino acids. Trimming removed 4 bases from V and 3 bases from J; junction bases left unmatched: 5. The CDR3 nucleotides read TGTGCCATCAGTGCTCAACGGGGGGACACCGGGGAGCTGTTTTTT. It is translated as CAISAQRGDTGELFF.